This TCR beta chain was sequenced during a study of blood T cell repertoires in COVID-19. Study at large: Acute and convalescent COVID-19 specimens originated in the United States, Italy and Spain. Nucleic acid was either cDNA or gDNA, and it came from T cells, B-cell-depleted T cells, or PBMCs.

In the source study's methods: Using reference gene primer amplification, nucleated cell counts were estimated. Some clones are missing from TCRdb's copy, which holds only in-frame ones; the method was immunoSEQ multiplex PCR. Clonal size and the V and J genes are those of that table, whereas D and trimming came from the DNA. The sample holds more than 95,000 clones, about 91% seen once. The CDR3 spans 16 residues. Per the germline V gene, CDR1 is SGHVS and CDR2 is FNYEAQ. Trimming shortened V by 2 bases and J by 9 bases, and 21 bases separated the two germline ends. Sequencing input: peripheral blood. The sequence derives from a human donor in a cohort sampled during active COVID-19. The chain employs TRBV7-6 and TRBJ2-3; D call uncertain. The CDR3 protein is CASSLRSSVLTPTQYF. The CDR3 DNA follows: TGTGCCAGCAGCTTAAGGAGCTCTGTCCTAACCCCGACGCAGTATTTT.